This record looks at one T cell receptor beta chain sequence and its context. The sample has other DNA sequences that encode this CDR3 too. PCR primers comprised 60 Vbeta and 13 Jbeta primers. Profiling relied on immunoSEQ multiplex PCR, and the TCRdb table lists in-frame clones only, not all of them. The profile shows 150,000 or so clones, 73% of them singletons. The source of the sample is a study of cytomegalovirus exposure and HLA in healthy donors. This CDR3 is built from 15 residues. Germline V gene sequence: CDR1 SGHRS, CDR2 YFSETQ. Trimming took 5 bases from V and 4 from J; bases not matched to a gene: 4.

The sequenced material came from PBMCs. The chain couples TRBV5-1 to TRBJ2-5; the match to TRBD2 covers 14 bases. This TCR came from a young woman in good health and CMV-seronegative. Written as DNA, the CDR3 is TGCGCCAGCAGTCTCGGACTAGCGGGGGGAGAGACCCAGTACTTC. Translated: CASSLGLAGGETQYF.